The source of this TCR beta chain is a study of blood T cell repertoires in COVID-19. Study in general: Acute and convalescent COVID-19 specimens originated in the United States, Italy and Spain.

CDR1 SGHRS and CDR2 YFSETQ come from the germline V gene. V was pared by 0 bases and J by 1 base, with 14 bases of the junction left unmatched. CDR3 length: 20 residues. Only in-frame clones appear in the TCRdb table, and some are missing; sequencing was by immunoSEQ multiplex PCR. The sample lists some 150,000 clones; roughly four fifths were seen once. The clonotype comes from a human donor in a cohort sampled during active COVID-19. Sequencing used peripheral blood. This chain connects TRBV5-1 to TRBJ1-5; the match to TRBD1 covers 9 bases. This CDR3 is CASSLEGATGGVTSNQPQHF. CDR3 in DNA: TGCGCCAGCAGCTTGGAGGGGGCCACAGGGGGCGTCACGAGCAATCAGCCCCAGCATTTT.